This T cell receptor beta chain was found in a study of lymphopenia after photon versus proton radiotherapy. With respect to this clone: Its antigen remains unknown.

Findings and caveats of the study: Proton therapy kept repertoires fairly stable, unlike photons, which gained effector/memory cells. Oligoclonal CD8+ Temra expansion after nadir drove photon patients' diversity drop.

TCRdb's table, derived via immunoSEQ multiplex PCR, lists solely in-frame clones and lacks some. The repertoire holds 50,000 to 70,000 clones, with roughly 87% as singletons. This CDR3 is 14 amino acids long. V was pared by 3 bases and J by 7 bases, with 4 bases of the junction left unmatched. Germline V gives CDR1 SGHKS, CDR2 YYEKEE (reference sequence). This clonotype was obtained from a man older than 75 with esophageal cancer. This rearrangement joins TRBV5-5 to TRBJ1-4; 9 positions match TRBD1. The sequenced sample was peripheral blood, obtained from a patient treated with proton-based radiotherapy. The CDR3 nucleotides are TGTGCCAGCAGCTCTCCGGACAGGGGTGAAAAACTGTTTTTT. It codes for CASSSPDRGEKLFF.